This TCR beta chain stems from a study of Graves' ophthalmopathy and Graves' hyperthyroidism. The TCR beta CDR3 regions underwent amplification from RNA transcripts. A first-round RT-PCR used HTBI primers, followed by a second-round multiplex PCR. TCRdb itself ran the multiplex PCR reads through MiXCR, one entry per CDR3 protein. Of roughly 500,000 distinct CDR3 sequences in the sample, roughly 14% are singletons; the top ten hold 9.8%. This CDR3 contains 15 residues. The V and J ends lost 5 bases and 0 bases respectively, with 14 bases between them. The table lists this clonotype with many counts. Its antigen is not known. Other autoimmune diseases, uncontrolled infections, pregnancy or lactation led to the exclusion of patients. Overall study findings and caveats: Researchers report that a 13-signature model separated ophthalmopathy from stable hyperthyroidism, posting less than 90% sensitivity and 65% to 82% specificity. Detected in blood as well were most expanded thyroid clonotypes with frequency above 0.001. Ophthalmopathy progression was predicted by the model at 70.59% sensitivity and 72.22% specificity.

Source material: blood. This TCR came from a woman in her twenties or thirties with Graves' ophthalmopathy. The chain carries TRBV12-3 or TRBV12-4 and TRBJ2-7; TRBD2 is a possible D gene (5 bases). CDR3 sequence (DNA): TGTGCCAGCAGTCTAGAAGCGGCTCCCTCCTACGAGCAGTACTTC. Translating gives CASSLEAAPSYEQYF.